This T cell receptor (beta chain) was documented in a study of cytomegalovirus exposure and HLA in healthy donors. Study findings and constraints: Later analysis identified a missense DCLRE1C variant that was linked to TCR beta V- and J-gene trimming.

Sampled while nominally healthy, donors likely had unrecorded immune exposures. CDR1 and CDR2 (germline): MNHNS, SASEGT. The CDR3 is 15 amino acids. V lost 7 bases to trimming and J lost 8 bases, with 23 bases between them. Only one count was recorded for this clone. Its antigen is unknown. Primers included in the PCR were 60 Vbeta and 13 Jbeta primers. Sequencing used immunoSEQ multiplex PCR; TCRdb keeps in-frame clones, though not all of them. The sample lists 200,000 to 250,000 clones, 70% to 80% seen once, with 1.5% to 2% in the top ten. The chain carries TRBV6-1 and TRBJ1-2; a weak D match, TRBD1 (5 bases). Input material: PBMCs. This clonotype was sampled from a woman under 40 in good health and CMV-seronegative. CDR3 coding DNA: TGTGCCAGCATAGGAACAGGAGATTCCTATGGGGGCTACACCTTC. Translation gives CASIGTGDSYGGYTF.